The T cell receptor (beta chain) described here comes from a study of shared clonotypes between healthy human individuals. For the study at large: Aged 18 to 49, the donors were a couple of women and three men. Donors had three CD4 naive, three CD4 memory, two CD8 naive and one CD8 memory plate apiece.

TCRdb's copy holds only in-frame clones and misses some; the assay was immunoSEQ multiplex PCR. The repertoire holds some 630,000 clones, with about two thirds as singletons. Sequences were obtained from memory CD4+ T cells sorted from blood. Documented subset: CD45RA-negative fraction. This TCR derives from a woman in her 30s in good health.

For the CDR3, the DNA is TGTGCCAGCGGGTTGAGGGGACCACTCCAAGAGACCCAGTACTTC. Its translation: CASGLRGPLQETQYF. This chain connects TRBV11-2 to TRBJ2-5; D is possibly TRBD1 or TRBD2 (5 bases each). Between the trimmed V and J ends, which lost 8 bases and 1 base, there was a span of 17 bases. Germline loops: CDR1 SGHAT, CDR2 FQNNGV. The CDR3 extends over 15 amino acids.